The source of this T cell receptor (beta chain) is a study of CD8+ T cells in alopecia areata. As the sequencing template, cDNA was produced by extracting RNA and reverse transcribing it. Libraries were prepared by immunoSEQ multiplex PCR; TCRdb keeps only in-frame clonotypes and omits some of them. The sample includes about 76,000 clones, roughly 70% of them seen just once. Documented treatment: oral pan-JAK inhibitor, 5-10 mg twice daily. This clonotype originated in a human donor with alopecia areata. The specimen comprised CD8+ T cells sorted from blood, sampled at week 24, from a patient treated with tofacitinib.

The CDR3 region is CASSQDNLAGPPFSGANVLTF. CDR3 bases: TGCGCCAGCAGCCAAGATAATCTAGCGGGCCCGCCTTTCTCTGGGGCCAACGTCCTGACTTTC. The chain recombines TRBV4-3 with TRBJ2-6; TRBD2 matches 8 bases. The germline V gene has CDR1 LGHNA and CDR2 YSLEER. Trimming removed 0 bases from V and 0 bases from J; junction bases left unmatched: 13. The CDR3 has 21 amino acids.